This entry features one T cell receptor (beta chain) sequence. Trimming cost V 8 bases and J 1 base; bases outside gene matches: 10. Germline assignment: CDR1 MDHEN and CDR2 SYDVKM. The CDR3 has 17 amino acids. Amplification of TCR beta CDR3 regions used RNA as the template. With the HTBI primer set, the TCR CDR3 went through a first round of RT-PCR. TCRdb called the multiplex PCR reads again in MiXCR, with one record for every CDR3 protein. Of about 520,000 distinct CDR3 sequences in the sample, approximately 24% were seen once. The data are from a study of T cells in Graves' hyperthyroidism and ophthalmopathy.

V is TRBV28 and J is TRBJ2-2; 10 bases agree with TRBD1. Input material: blood. The receptor's source is a woman in her 30s with Graves' ophthalmopathy. The CDR3 is CASVTGGAVLNTGELFF. In DNA form, the CDR3 reads TGTGCCAGCGTGACAGGGGGCGCGGTCCTGAACACCGGGGAGCTGTTTTTT.